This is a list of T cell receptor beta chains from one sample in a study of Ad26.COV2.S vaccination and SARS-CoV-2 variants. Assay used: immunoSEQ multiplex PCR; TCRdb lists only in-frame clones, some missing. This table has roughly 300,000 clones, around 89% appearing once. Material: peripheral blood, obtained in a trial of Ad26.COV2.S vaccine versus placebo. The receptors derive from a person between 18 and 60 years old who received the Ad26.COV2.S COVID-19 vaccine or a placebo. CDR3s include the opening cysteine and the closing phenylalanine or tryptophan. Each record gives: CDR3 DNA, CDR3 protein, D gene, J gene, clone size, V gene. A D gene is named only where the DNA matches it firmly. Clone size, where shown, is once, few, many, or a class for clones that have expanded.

CDR3 DNA: TGTGCCAGCAGGACAGGGCCATTCGAAATCACAGATACGCAGTATTTT
CDR3 protein: CASRTGPFEITDTQYF
D gene: TRBD1
J gene: TRBJ2-3
clone size: NA
V gene: TRBV27

CDR3 DNA: TGTGCCAGCAGTGTATCAGGGACACCCCTCCACTTT
CDR3 protein: CASSVSGTPLHF
D gene: NA
J gene: TRBJ1-6
clone size: NA
V gene: TRBV27

CDR3 DNA: TGTGCCACCAGCAGAGATTTGCGGGGGATGGTCGGGGAGCTGTTTTTT
CDR3 protein: CATSRDLRGMVGELFF
D gene: TRBD2
J gene: TRBJ2-2
clone size: NA
V gene: TRBV15

CDR3 DNA: TGTGCCAGCAGCCCCGGGGGGGCTGTCTCACCCCTCCACTTT
CDR3 protein: CASSPGGAVSPLHF
D gene: NA
J gene: TRBJ1-6
clone size: NA
V gene: TRBV11-2

CDR3 DNA: TGTGCCAGCAGCTTAGATCCCCCGGGACAGGGAAACACCATATATTTT
CDR3 protein: CASSLDPPGQGNTIYF
D gene: TRBD1
J gene: TRBJ1-3
clone size: NA
V gene: TRBV11-2

CDR3 DNA: TGCGCCAGCAGTGTGGCTAGCGCGGGCGAGCAGTACTTC
CDR3 protein: CASSVASAGEQYF
D gene: NA
J gene: TRBJ2-7
clone size: NA
V gene: TRBV10-1

CDR3 DNA: TGTGCCAGCAGTTGGGCGGGGGGCCCTCAGACCCAGTACTTC
CDR3 protein: CASSWAGGPQTQYF
D gene: TRBD2
J gene: TRBJ2-5
clone size: NA
V gene: TRBV28

CDR3 DNA: TGTGCCAGCAGTCCCCGGGGCAGGGGGGCCCTCGAGCAGTACTTC
CDR3 protein: CASSPRGRGALEQYF
D gene: NA
J gene: TRBJ2-7
clone size: NA
V gene: TRBV27

CDR3 DNA: TGTGCCTGGAGAGGGGCCGGGGAGCTGTTTTTT
CDR3 protein: CAWRGAGELFF
D gene: NA
J gene: TRBJ2-2
clone size: NA
V gene: TRBV30

CDR3 DNA: TGCGCCAGCAGCTTGTCGGGAGGTCAGCCCCAGCATTTT
CDR3 protein: CASSLSGGQPQHF
D gene: NA
J gene: TRBJ1-5
clone size: NA
V gene: TRBV5-1

CDR3 DNA: TGTGCCTGGACGGCCCTCACCTTCACCGGGGAGCTGTTTTTT
CDR3 protein: CAWTALTFTGELFF
D gene: NA
J gene: TRBJ2-2
clone size: few
V gene: TRBV30

CDR3 DNA: TGTGCCAGCAGCGGGGGCGGGCTTGCCCCCGACGAGCAGTACTTC
CDR3 protein: CASSGGGLAPDEQYF
D gene: NA
J gene: TRBJ2-7
clone size: NA
V gene: TRBV6-2/TRBV6-3

CDR3 DNA: TGTGCCAGCAGCCGACAGACTAACTATGGCTACACCTTC
CDR3 protein: CASSRQTNYGYTF
D gene: NA
J gene: TRBJ1-2
clone size: NA
V gene: TRBV7-8

CDR3 DNA: TGTGCCAGCAGCGTAGGGCGGGACGACTCTGGAAACACCATATATTTT
CDR3 protein: CASSVGRDDSGNTIYF
D gene: NA
J gene: TRBJ1-3
clone size: NA
V gene: TRBV9

CDR3 DNA: TGTGCCAGCAGGGCGGCGGGAGGAAACTACAATGAGCAGTTCTTC
CDR3 protein: CASRAAGGNYNEQFF
D gene: TRBD2
J gene: TRBJ2-1
clone size: NA
V gene: TRBV6-5

CDR3 DNA: TGTGCCAGCAGGTCCTCCGGGACAGGGGGCTACGAGCAGTACTTC
CDR3 protein: CASRSSGTGGYEQYF
D gene: TRBD1
J gene: TRBJ2-7
clone size: once
V gene: TRBV7-9

CDR3 DNA: TGCAGCGTGGCCGGGACTAGCGGGTACAATGAGCAGTTCTTC
CDR3 protein: CSVAGTSGYNEQFF
D gene: TRBD2
J gene: TRBJ2-1
clone size: NA
V gene: TRBV29-1

CDR3 DNA: TGTGCCAGCAGCTCGAAGCCCCCGTGGACAGGGTTGACCGGGGAGCTGTTTTTT
CDR3 protein: CASSSKPPWTGLTGELFF
D gene: TRBD1
J gene: TRBJ2-2
clone size: NA
V gene: TRBV5-5

CDR3 DNA: TGTGCCACCAGTGAGTTACAGGGAAACGGGGAGCTGTTTTTT
CDR3 protein: CATSELQGNGELFF
D gene: NA
J gene: TRBJ2-2
clone size: NA
V gene: TRBV24-1

CDR3 DNA: TGTGCCAGCAGCTCGCACGGGGCTGGGGCAGATACGCAGTATTTT
CDR3 protein: CASSSHGAGADTQYF
D gene: NA
J gene: TRBJ2-3
clone size: NA
V gene: TRBV11-2

CDR3 DNA: TGTGCCAGCTCACCATTAGGGACAGACCACACCGGGGAGCTGTTTTTT
CDR3 protein: CASSPLGTDHTGELFF
D gene: TRBD1
J gene: TRBJ2-2
clone size: NA
V gene: TRBV18

CDR3 DNA: TGTGCCAGCAGGAATAGCGGGGGTTCCAAAAACATTCAGTACTTC
CDR3 protein: CASRNSGGSKNIQYF
D gene: TRBD2
J gene: TRBJ2-4
clone size: NA
V gene: TRBV27

CDR3 DNA: TGTGCCAGCAGTGAAACTAGCGGGGGTTACAATGAGCAGTTCTTC
CDR3 protein: CASSETSGGYNEQFF
D gene: TRBD2
J gene: TRBJ2-1
clone size: NA
V gene: TRBV6-4

CDR3 DNA: TGTGCCAGCTCACCACCGGCTAGCGGGGGGTACAATGAGCAGTTCTTC
CDR3 protein: CASSPPASGGYNEQFF
D gene: TRBD2
J gene: TRBJ2-1
clone size: NA
V gene: TRBV18

CDR3 DNA: TGTGCCAGTAGTATAGATTTAGAGGCAGCACTTGGCTACACCTTC
CDR3 protein: CASSIDLEAALGYTF
D gene: NA
J gene: TRBJ1-2
clone size: NA
V gene: TRBV19

CDR3 DNA: TGCGCCAGCAGTCCCGGGACTAGCGGTCGGGAGACCCAGTACTTC
CDR3 protein: CASSPGTSGRETQYF
D gene: TRBD2
J gene: TRBJ2-5
clone size: NA
V gene: TRBV10-1

CDR3 DNA: TGTGCCAGCAGCTCTGGACTAGCGGGGGGAGGAGAGACCCAGTACTTC
CDR3 protein: CASSSGLAGGGETQYF
D gene: TRBD2
J gene: TRBJ2-5
clone size: NA
V gene: TRBV9

CDR3 DNA: TGTGCCAGCAGCTTAACAGCGGGGGTCTACAATGAGCAGTTCTTC
CDR3 protein: CASSLTAGVYNEQFF
D gene: TRBD2
J gene: TRBJ2-1
clone size: NA
V gene: TRBV7-3

CDR3 DNA: TGTGCCACCAGTGACCCTAGGGGGTTGGAAGCGGGAGGTTACAATGAGCAGTTCTTC
CDR3 protein: CATSDPRGLEAGGYNEQFF
D gene: TRBD2
J gene: TRBJ2-1
clone size: NA
V gene: TRBV24-1

CDR3 DNA: TGTGCCACCAGCAGGCTAGGGTCCTACGAGCAGTACTTC
CDR3 protein: CATSRLGSYEQYF
D gene: NA
J gene: TRBJ2-7
clone size: NA
V gene: TRBV15

CDR3 DNA: TGCGCCAGCAGTAAACCTCACAGGGGGCTACTTTCACCCCTCCACTTT
CDR3 protein: CASSKPHRGLLSPLHF
D gene: TRBD1
J gene: TRBJ1-6
clone size: few
V gene: TRBV10-1